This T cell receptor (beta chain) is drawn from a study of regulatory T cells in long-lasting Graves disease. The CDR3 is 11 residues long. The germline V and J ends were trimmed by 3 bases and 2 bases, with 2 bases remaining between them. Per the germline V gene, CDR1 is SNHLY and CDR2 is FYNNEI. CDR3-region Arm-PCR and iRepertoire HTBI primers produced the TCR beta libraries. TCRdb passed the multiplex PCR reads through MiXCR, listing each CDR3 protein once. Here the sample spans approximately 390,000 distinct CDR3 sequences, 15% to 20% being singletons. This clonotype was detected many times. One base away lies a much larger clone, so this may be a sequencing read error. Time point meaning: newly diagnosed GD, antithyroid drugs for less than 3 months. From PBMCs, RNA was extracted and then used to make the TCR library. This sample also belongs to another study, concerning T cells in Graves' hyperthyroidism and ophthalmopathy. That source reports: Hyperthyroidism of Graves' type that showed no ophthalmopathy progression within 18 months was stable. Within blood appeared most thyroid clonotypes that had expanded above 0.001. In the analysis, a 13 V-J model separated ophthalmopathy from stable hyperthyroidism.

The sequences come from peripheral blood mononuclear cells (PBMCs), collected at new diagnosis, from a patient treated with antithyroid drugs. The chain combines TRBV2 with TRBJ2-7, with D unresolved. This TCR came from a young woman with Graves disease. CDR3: CASSDPYEQYF. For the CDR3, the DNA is TGTGCCAGCAGTGACCCCTACGAGCAGTACTTC.